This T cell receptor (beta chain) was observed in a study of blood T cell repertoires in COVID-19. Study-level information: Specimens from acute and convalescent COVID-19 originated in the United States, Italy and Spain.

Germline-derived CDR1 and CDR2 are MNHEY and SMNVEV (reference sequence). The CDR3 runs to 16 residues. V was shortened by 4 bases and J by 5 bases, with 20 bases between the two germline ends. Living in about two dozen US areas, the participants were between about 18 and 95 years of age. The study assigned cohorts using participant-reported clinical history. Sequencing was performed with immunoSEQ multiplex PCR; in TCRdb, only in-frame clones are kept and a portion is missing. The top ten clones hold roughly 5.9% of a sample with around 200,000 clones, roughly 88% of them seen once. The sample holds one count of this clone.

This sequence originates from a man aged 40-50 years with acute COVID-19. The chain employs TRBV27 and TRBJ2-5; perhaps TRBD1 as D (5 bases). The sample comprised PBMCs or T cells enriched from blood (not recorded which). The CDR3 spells CASSSSGSRPSETQYF. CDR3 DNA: TGTGCCAGCAGTTCCTCAGGGTCCAGGCCGTCGGAGACCCAGTACTTC.